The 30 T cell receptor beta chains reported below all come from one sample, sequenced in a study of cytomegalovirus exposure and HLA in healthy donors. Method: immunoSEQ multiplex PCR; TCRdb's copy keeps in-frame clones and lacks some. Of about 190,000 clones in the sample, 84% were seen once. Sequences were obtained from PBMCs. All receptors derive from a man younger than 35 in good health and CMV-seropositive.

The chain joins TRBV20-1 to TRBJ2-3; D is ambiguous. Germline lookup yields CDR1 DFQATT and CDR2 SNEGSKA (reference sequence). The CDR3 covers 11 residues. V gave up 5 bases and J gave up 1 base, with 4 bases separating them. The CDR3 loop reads CSASGTDTQYF. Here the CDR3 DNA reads TGCAGTGCTTCTGGCACAGATACGCAGTATTTT.

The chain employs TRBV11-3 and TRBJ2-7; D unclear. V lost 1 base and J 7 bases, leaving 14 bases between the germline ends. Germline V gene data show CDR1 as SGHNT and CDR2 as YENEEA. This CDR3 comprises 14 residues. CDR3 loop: CASSLGPPSGEQYF. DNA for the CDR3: TGTGCCAGCAGCTTAGGGCCACCCTCGGGTGAGCAGTACTTC.

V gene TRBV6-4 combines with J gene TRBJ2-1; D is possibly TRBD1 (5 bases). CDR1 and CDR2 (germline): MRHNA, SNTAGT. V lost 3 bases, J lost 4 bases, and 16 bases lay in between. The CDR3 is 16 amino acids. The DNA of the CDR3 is TGTGCCAGCAGTGATCGATGGGGCAGACCGTACAATGAGCAGTTCTTC. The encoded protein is CASSDRWGRPYNEQFF.

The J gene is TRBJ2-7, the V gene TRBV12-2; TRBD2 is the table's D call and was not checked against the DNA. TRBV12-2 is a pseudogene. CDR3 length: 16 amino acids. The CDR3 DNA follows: TGTGCAAGTCGCCATGAACGTACGGGAGAGTCCTACGAGCAGTACTTC. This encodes CASRHERTGESYEQYF.

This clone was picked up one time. The CDR3 DNA reads TGTGCCAGCAGTCCACCGGGACTAGCGGGAGAAACAGATACGCAGTATTTT. It translates to CASSPPGLAGETDTQYF. This sequence joins TRBV25-1 and TRBJ2-3, with TRBD2 matching over 14 bases. Germline V gene lookup returns CDR1 MGHDK and CDR2 SYGVNS. The CDR3 covers 17 residues. The V segment lost 5 bases and the J segment 3 bases; nucleotides outside the gene matches: 7.

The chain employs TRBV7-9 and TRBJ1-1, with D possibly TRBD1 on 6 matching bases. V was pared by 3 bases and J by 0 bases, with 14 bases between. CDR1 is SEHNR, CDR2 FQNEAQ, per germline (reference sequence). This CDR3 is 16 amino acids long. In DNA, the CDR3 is TGTGCCAGCAGCTTTTATAGCGGGGGCATGAACACTGAAGCTTTCTTT. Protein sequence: CASSFYSGGMNTEAFF.

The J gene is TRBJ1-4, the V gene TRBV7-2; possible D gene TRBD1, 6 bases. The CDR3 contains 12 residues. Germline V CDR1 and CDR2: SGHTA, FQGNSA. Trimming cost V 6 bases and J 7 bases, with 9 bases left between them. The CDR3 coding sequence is TGTGCCAGCAGAGGGGGTTCTGAAAAACTGTTTTTT. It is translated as CASRGGSEKLFF.

In DNA, the CDR3 is TGTGCCAGCAGTTTAAACAGGGGAGGTAGTCCCCAGCATTTT. The encoded protein is CASSLNRGGSPQHF. The chain couples TRBV27 to TRBJ1-5; TRBD1 agrees at 7 bases. The CDR3 covers 14 residues. V lost 2 bases to trimming and J lost 10 bases; unmatched junction nucleotides: 8. CDR1 and CDR2 (germline): MNHEY, SMNVEV (reference sequence).

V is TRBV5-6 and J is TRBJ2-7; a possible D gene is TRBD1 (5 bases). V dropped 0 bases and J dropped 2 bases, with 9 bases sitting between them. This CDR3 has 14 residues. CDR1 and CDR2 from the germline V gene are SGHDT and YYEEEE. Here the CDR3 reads CASSLDPRAYEQYF. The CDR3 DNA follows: TGTGCCAGCAGCTTGGATCCCAGGGCCTACGAGCAGTACTTC.

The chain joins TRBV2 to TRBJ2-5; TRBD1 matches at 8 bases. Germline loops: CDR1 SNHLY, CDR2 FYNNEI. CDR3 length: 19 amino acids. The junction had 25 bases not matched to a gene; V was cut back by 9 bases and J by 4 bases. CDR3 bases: TGTGCCAGTTTAAGACTAGGACTGGACAGGGTCCGAGGGAGAGAGACCCAGTACTTC. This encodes CASLRLGLDRVRGRETQYF.

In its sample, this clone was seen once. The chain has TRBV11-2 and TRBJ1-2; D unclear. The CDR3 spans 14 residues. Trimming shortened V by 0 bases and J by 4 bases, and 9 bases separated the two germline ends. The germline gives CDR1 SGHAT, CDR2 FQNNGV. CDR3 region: CASSLDKRFYGYTF. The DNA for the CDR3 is TGTGCCAGCAGCTTAGATAAGCGGTTCTATGGCTACACCTTC.

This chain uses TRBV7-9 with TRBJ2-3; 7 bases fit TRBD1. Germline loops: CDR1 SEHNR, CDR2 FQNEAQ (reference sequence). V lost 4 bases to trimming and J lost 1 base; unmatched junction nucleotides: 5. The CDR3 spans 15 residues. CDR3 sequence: CASSSLDRGTDTQYF. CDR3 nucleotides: TGTGCCAGCAGCTCCCTCGACAGGGGCACAGATACGCAGTATTTT.

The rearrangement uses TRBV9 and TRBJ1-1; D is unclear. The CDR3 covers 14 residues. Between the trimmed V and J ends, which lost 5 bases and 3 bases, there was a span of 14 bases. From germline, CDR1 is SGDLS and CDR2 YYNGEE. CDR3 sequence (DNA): TGTGCCAGCAGGACCGATGAAGAGGACACTGAAGCTTTCTTT. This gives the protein CASRTDEEDTEAFF.

CDR3: CAWSVGLAWSNEQFF. For the CDR3, the DNA is TGTGCCTGGAGTGTAGGCCTCGCGTGGAGCAATGAGCAGTTCTTC. The chain links TRBV30 to TRBJ2-1; no definite D call. V lost 0 bases and J lost 6, with 15 bases in between. Germline V gene data show CDR1 as GTSNPN and CDR2 as SVGIG (reference sequence). The CDR3 is 15 residues long. Variable domain in full (rest from reference TRBV30 and TRBJ2-1): SQTIHQWPATLVQPVGSPLSLECTVEGTSNPNLYWYRQAAGRGLQLLFYSVGIGQISSEVPQNLSASRPQDRQFILSSKKLLLSDSGFYLCAWSVGLAWSNEQFFGPGTRLTVL.

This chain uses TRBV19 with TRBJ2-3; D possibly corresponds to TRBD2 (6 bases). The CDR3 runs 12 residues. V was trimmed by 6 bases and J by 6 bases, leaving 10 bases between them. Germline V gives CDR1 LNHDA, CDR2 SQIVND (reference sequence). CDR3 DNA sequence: TGTGCCAGTAGCGGGAGACGCGATACGCAGTATTTT. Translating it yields CASSGRRDTQYF.

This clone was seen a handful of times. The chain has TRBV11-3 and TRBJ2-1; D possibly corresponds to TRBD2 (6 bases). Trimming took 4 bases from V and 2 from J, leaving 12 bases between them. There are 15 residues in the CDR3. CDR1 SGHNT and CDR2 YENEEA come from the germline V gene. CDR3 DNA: TGTGCCAGCAGCTACACGGGGGTCGCCTACAATGAGCAGTTCTTC. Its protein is CASSYTGVAYNEQFF.

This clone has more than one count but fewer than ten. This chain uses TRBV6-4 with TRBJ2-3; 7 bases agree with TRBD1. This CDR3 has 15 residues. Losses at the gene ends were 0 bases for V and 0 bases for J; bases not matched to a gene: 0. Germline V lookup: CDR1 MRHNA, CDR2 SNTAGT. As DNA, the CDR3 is TGTGCCAGCAGTGACTCGACAGGGAGCACAGATACGCAGTATTTT. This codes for CASSDSTGSTDTQYF.

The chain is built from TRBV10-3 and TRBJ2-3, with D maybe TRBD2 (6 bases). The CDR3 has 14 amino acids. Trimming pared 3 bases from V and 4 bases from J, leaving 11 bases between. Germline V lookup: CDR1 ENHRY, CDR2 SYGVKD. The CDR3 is CAISDRREPDTQYF. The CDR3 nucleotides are TGTGCCATCAGTGACAGGCGGGAACCAGATACGCAGTATTTT.

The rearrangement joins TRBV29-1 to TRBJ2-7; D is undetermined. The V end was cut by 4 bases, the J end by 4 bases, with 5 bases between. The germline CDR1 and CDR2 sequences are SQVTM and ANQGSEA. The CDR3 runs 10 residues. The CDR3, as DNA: TGCAGCGTTGGGCAGTACGAGCAGTACTTC. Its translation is CSVGQYEQYF.

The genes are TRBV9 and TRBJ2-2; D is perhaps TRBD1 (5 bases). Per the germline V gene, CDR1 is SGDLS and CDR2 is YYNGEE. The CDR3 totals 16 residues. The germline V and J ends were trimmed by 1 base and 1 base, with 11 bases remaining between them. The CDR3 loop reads CASSVRAGLNTGELFF. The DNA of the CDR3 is TGTGCCAGCAGCGTAAGGGCAGGGTTGAACACCGGGGAGCTGTTTTTT.

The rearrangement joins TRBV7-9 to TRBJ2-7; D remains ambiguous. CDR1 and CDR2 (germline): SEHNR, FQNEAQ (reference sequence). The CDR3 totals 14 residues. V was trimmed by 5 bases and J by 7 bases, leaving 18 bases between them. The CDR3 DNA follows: TGTGCCAGCAGCCATCGACTGAGCCTACGGGAGCAGTACTTC. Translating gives CASSHRLSLREQYF. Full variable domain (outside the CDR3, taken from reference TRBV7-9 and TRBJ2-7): DTGVSQNPRHKITKRGQNVTFRCDPISEHNRLYWYRQTLGQGPEFLTYFQNEAQLEKSRLLSDRFSAERPKGSFSTLEIQRTEQGDSAMYLCASSHRLSLREQYFGPGTRLTVT.

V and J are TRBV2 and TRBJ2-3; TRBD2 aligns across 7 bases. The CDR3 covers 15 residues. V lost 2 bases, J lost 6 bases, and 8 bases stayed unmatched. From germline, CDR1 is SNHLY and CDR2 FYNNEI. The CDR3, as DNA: TGTGCCAGCAGTGAACAACACCCCGGGAGGGATACGCAGTATTTT. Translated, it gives CASSEQHPGRDTQYF.

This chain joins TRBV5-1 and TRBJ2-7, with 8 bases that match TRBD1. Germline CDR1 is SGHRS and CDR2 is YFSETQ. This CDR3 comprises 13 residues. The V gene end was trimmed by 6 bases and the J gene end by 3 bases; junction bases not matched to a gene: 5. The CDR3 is CASTDTGGYEQYF. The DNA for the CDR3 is TGCGCCAGCACAGACACAGGGGGCTACGAGCAGTACTTC. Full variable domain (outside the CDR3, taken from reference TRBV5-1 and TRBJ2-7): KAGVTQTPRYLIKTRGQQVTLSCSPISGHRSVSWYQQTPGQGLQFLFEYFSETQRNKGNFPGRFSGRQFSNSRSEMNVSTLELGDSALYLCASTDTGGYEQYFGPGTRLTVT.

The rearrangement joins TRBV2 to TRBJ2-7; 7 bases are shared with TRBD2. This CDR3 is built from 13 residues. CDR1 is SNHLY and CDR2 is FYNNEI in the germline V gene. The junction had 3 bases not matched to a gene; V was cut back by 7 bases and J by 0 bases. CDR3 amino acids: CASMGGSSYEQYF. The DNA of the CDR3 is TGTGCCAGCATGGGCGGGAGCTCCTACGAGCAGTACTTC.

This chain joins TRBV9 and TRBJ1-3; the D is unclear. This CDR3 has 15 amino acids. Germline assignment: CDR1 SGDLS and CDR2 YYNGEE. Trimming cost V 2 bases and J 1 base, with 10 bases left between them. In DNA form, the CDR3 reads TGTGCCAGCAGCGTGGTAGGACTATCTGGAAACACCATATATTTT. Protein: CASSVVGLSGNTIYF.

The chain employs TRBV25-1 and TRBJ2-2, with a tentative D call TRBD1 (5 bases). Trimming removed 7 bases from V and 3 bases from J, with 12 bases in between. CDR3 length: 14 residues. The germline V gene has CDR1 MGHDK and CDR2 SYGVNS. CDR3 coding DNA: TGTGCCAGCATGAGGCAGGGCTACACCGGGGAGCTGTTTTTT. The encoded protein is CASMRQGYTGELFF.

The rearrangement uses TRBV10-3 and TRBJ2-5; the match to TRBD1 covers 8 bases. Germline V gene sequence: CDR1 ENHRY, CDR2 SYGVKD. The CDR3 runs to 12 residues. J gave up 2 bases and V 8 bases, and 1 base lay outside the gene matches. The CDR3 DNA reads TGTGCCATCGGACAGGGACAAGAGACCCAGTACTTC. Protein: CAIGQGQETQYF.

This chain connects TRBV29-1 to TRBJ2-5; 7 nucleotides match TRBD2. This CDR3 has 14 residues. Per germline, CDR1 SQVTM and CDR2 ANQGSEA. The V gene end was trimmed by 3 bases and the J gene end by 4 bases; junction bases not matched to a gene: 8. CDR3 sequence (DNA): TGCAGCGTTGAGGGCGGGAGAATGGGAGAGACCCAGTACTTC. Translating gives CSVEGGRMGETQYF.

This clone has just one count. CDR3 residues: CASSVVGAGGGSDTQYF. The CDR3 DNA reads TGTGCCAGCAGCGTAGTAGGAGCGGGAGGGGGCTCAGATACGCAGTATTTT. The rearrangement uses TRBV9 and TRBJ2-3, with TRBD2 matching 10 bases. The CDR3 has 17 amino acids. Trimming cost V 0 bases and J 4 bases; bases outside gene matches: 8. The germline V gene encodes CDR1 SGDLS and CDR2 YYNGEE.

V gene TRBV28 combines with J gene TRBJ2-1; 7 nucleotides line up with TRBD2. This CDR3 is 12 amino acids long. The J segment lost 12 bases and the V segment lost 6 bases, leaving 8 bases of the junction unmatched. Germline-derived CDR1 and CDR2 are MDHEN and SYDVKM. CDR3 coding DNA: TGTGCCAGCAGGGGAGGGGTATCGGTGCAGTTCTTC. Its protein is CASRGGVSVQFF.